This record concerns one T cell receptor (beta chain) sequence. Losses at the gene ends were 7 bases for V and 1 base for J; bases not matched to a gene: 3. Germline-derived CDR1 and CDR2 are KGHDR and SFDVKD. CDR3 length: 14 residues. This record belongs to a study of blood T cell repertoires in COVID-19. Clones were read by immunoSEQ multiplex PCR, and TCRdb kept only the in-frame ones, dropping some. The table records approximately 230,000 clones, approximately 80% of them present only once. The chain links TRBV24-1 to TRBJ1-3; 7 bases map to TRBD1. Sequenced: PBMCs or T cells enriched from blood (not recorded which). The TCR comes from a man aged 35 to 55 who had recovered from COVID-19. In DNA, the CDR3 is TGTGCCACCAGCTCGACAGGGTCTGGAAACACCATATATTTT. Its protein product is CATSSTGSGNTIYF.